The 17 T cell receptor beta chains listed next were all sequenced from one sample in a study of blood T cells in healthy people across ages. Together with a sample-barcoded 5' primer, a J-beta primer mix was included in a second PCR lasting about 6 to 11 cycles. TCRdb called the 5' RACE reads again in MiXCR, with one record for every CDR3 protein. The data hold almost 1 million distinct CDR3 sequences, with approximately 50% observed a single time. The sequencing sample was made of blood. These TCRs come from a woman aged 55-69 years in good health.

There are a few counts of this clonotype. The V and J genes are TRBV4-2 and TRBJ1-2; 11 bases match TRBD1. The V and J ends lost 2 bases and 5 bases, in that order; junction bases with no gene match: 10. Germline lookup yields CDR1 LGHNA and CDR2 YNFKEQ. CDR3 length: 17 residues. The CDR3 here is CASSQLGTGGYYYGYTF. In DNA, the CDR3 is TGTGCCAGCAGCCAACTCGGGACAGGGGGGTACTATTATGGCTACACCTTC.

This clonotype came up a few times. The DNA of the CDR3 is TGTGCCAGCAGCGTAGCTAAGGAGCACAATGAGCAGTTCTTC. Its protein product is CASSVAKEHNEQFF. The chain is built from TRBV9 and TRBJ2-1, with no clear D. The V end lost 0 bases, the J end lost 5 bases, and 9 bases lay between the germline ends. The V gene's germline CDR1 is SGDLS and CDR2 YYNGEE. This CDR3 comprises 14 residues. Using reference TRBV9 and TRBJ2-1 for the parts outside the CDR3, the full variable domain is DSGVTQTPKHLITATGQRVTLRCSPRSGDLSVYWYQQSLDQGLQFLIQYYNGEERAKGNILERFSAQQFPDLHSELNLSSLELGDSALYFCASSVAKEHNEQFFGPGTRLTVL.

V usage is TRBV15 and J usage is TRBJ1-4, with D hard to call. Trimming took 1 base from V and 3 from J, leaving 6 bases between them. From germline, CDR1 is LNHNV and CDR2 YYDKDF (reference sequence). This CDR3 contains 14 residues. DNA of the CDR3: TGTGCCACCAGCAGAGTTTGGGCTAATGAAAAACTGTTTTTT. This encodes CATSRVWANEKLFF.

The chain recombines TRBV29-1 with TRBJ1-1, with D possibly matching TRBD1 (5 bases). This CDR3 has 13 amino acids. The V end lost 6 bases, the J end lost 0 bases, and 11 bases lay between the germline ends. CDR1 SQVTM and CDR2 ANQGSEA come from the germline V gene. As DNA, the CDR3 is TGCAGCGTGGGGACCTCAATGAACACTGAAGCTTTCTTT. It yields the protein CSVGTSMNTEAFF.

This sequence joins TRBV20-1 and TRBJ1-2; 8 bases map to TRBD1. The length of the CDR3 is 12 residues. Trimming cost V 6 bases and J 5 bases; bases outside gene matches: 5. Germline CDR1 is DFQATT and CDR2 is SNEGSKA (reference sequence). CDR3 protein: CSAQGALYGYTF. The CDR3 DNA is TGCAGTGCCCAGGGGGCCCTTTATGGCTACACCTTC.

The CDR3 loop reads CASSNRLLEQYF. The CDR3 DNA follows: TGTGCCAGCAGTAATCGGCTCCTCGAGCAGTACTTC. V is TRBV27 and J is TRBJ2-7, with unresolved D. Deletions cut 5 bases from V and 6 bases from J, with 11 bases between. CDR3 length equals 12 residues. CDR1 and CDR2 (germline): MNHEY, SMNVEV (reference sequence).

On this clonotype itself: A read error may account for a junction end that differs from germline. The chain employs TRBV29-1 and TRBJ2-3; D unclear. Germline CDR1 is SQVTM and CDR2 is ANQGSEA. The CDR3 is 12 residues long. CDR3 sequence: CSVSPSTNTQYF. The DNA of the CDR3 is TGCAGCGTCTCCCCTTCCACAAATACGCAGTATTTT.

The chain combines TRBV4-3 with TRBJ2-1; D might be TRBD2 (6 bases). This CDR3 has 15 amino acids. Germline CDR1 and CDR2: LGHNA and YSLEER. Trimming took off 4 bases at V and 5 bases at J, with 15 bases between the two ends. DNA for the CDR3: TGCGCCAGCAGCCTCGGACTAACGTCTAACAATGAGCAGTTCTTC. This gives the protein CASSLGLTSNNEQFF.

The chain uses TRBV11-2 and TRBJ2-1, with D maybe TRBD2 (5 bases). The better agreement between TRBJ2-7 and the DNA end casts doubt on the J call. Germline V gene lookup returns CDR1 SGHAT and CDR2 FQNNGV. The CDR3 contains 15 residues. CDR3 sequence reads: CASSGDASSYNEQYF. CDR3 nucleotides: TGTGCCAGCAGCGGAGACGCTAGCTCCTACAATGAGCAGTACTTC.

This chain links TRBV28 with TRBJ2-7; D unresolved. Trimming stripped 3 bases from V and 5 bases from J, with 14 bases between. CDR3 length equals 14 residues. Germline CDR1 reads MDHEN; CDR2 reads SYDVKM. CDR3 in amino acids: CASSFVSWVDEQYF. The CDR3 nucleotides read TGTGCCAGCAGTTTCGTTTCTTGGGTGGACGAGCAGTACTTC.

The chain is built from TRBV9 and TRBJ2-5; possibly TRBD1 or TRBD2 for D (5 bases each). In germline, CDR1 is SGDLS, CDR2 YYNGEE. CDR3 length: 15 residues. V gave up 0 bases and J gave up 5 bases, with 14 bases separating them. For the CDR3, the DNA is TGTGCCAGCAGCGTAGCTGTTCAGGGCGGGGAGACCCAGTACTTC. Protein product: CASSVAVQGGETQYF.

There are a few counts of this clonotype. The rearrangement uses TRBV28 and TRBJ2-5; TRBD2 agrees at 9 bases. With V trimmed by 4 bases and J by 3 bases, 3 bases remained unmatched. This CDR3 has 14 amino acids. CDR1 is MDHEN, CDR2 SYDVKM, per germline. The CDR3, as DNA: TGTGCCAGCAGTTCCAGCGGGAGGAAAGAGACCCAGTACTTC. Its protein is CASSSSGRKETQYF.

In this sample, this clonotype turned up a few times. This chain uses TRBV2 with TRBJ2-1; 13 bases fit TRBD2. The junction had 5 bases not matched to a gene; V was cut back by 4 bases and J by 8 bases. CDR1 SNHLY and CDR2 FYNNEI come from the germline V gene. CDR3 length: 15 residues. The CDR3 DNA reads TGTGCCAGCAGTGTAGGACTAGCGGGAGCGGATGAGCAGTTCTTC. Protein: CASSVGLAGADEQFF.

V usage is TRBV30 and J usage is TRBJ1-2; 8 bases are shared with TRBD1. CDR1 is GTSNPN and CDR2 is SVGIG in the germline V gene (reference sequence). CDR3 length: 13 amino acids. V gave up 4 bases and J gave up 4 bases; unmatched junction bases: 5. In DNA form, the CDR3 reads TGTGCCTGGACCCTAGACAGGGGCTATGGCTACACCTTC. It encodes CAWTLDRGYGYTF.

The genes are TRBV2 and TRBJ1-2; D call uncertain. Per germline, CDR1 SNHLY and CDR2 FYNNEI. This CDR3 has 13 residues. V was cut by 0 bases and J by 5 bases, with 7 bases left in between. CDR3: CASSEALDYGYTF. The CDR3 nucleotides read TGTGCCAGCAGTGAAGCCCTCGATTATGGCTACACCTTC.

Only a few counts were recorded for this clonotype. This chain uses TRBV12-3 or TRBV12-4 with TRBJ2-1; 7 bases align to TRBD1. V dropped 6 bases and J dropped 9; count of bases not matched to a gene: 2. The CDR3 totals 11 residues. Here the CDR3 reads CASRTGLEQFF. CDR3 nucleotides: TGTGCCAGCAGGACAGGGCTTGAGCAGTTCTTC.

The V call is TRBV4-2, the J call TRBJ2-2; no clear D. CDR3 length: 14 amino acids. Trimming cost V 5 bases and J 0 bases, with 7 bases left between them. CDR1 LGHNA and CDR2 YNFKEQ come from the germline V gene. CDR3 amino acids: CASSEPANTGELFF. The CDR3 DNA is TGTGCCAGCAGCGAGCCCGCGAACACCGGGGAGCTGTTTTTT.